The 25 T cell receptor beta chains below all came from one sample that was sequenced in a study of PD-1 blockade in classical Hodgkin lymphoma. Generated by immunoSEQ multiplex PCR, the TCRdb table keeps only in-frame clones and is missing some. The sample has tens of thousands of clones; approximately 90% are singletons. Sample time point: cycle 4 day 1 (C4D1), after less than 7 weeks of nivolumab. All trial patients relapsed after autologous stem cell transplantation. Sequences were derived from peripheral blood mononuclear cells (PBMCs), sampled before the fourth cycle of nivolumab. The origin of the receptors is a human donor with classical Hodgkin lymphoma.

This clone was observed a few times. The gene calls are TRBV7-9 and TRBJ2-7, with a weak D call TRBD2 (5 bases). This CDR3 has 13 residues. Trimming left V 4 bases short and J 5 bases short, with 12 bases between. Germline V gene sequence: CDR1 SEHNR, CDR2 FQNEAQ (reference sequence). CDR3 coding DNA: TGTGCCAGCAGCTCTGGCGTGAGGGACGAGCAGTACTTC. Protein product: CASSSGVRDEQYF. Complete variable domain (other parts from reference TRBV7-9 and TRBJ2-7): DTGVSQNPRHKITKRGQNVTFRCDPISEHNRLYWYRQTLGQGPEFLTYFQNEAQLEKSRLLSDRFSAERPKGSFSTLEIQRTEQGDSAMYLCASSSGVRDEQYFGPGTRLTVT.

The chain uses TRBV9 and TRBJ2-3, with a possible D match to TRBD2 (6 bases). V lost 0 bases to trimming and J lost 2 bases, with 10 bases between them. Germline V CDR1 and CDR2: SGDLS, YYNGEE. The CDR3 has 15 amino acids. In nucleotides, the CDR3 is TGTGCCAGCAGCGTAGGGGACTTCACCACAGATACGCAGTATTTT. Encoded protein: CASSVGDFTTDTQYF.

The chain employs TRBV6-5 and TRBJ1-5; D possibly corresponds to TRBD1 (5 bases). The CDR3 is 15 amino acids. Per the germline V gene, CDR1 is MNHEY and CDR2 is SVGAGI. V was pared by 6 bases and J by 2 bases, with 14 bases between. Written as DNA, the CDR3 is TGTGCCAGCAGGGGGGGAGCCTGGGGCAATCAGCCCCAGCATTTT. This gives the protein CASRGGAWGNQPQHF.

The chain's CDR3 is CASSLRGEDIQYF. CDR3 in DNA: TGTGCCAGCAGCTTGCGGGGGGAAGACATTCAGTACTTC. The J gene is TRBJ2-4, the V gene TRBV9, with TRBD2 matching 8 bases. The CDR3 is 13 amino acids. Germline values: CDR1 SGDLS, CDR2 YYNGEE. The ends lost 4 bases at V and 8 bases at J; junction bases unmatched: 5.

The V gene is TRBV6-5, the J gene TRBJ1-4, with D possibly being TRBD1 (6 bases). Germline-derived CDR1 and CDR2 are MNHEY and SVGAGI. The CDR3 loop spans 16 amino acids. With 2 bases removed from V and 8 bases from J, the gap between germline ends came to 18 bases. CDR3 protein: CASSYDPQGVGEKLFF. The CDR3, as DNA: TGTGCCAGCAGTTACGATCCACAGGGCGTAGGGGAAAAACTGTTTTTT.

This chain links TRBV10-3 with TRBJ2-2, with D possibly TRBD2 on 6 matching bases. The CDR3 runs 13 residues. Deletions cut 3 bases from V and 6 bases from J, with 8 bases between. In germline, CDR1 is ENHRY, CDR2 SYGVKD. The CDR3 reads CAISDAGSGELFF. The CDR3 coding sequence is TGTGCCATCAGTGATGCGGGGTCCGGGGAGCTGTTTTTT.

The chain has TRBV28 and TRBJ1-6; D gene unclear. There are 14 residues in the CDR3. The V gene's germline CDR1 is MDHEN and CDR2 SYDVKM. V lost 6 bases and J 1 base, leaving 7 bases between the germline ends. The CDR3 is CASSLFSYNSPLHF. The CDR3 coding sequence is TGTGCCAGCAGCCTTTTTTCCTATAATTCACCCCTCCACTTT.

About this clone itself: Germline and junction disagree at one end, which may indicate a read error. V and J are TRBV7-2 and TRBJ1-6; TRBD1 matches at 11 bases. Germline CDR1 reads SGHTA; CDR2 reads FQGNSA. The CDR3 covers 17 residues. This CDR3 reads CASSQAGTGGYNSPLHF. The CDR3 bases are TGCGCCAGCAGCCAAGCGGGGACAGGGGGTTATAATTCACCCCTCCACTTT.

V usage is TRBV7-2 and J usage is TRBJ1-2; weak D call: TRBD1 (6 bases). The germline V gene encodes CDR1 SGHTA and CDR2 FQGNSA. This CDR3 contains 15 residues. Trimming took off 7 bases at V and 6 bases at J, with 21 bases between the two ends. CDR3 in DNA: TGTGCCAGCATCTCTCTTCCCACAGGGTTGGATGGCTACACCTTC. This encodes CASISLPTGLDGYTF. Together with reference TRBV7-2 and TRBJ1-2, the CDR3 gives the full variable domain: GAGVSQSPSNKVTEKGKDVELRCDPISGHTALYWYRQSLGQGLEFLIYFQGNSAPDKSGLPSDRFSAERTGGSVSTLTIQRTQQEDSAVYLCASISLPTGLDGYTFGSGTRLTVV.

The CDR3 is CARLKQTGKTEAFF. The CDR3 coding sequence is TGTGCCAGACTAAAACAGACAGGGAAAACTGAAGCTTTCTTT. The chain recombines TRBV30 with TRBJ1-1, with 7 bases aligning to TRBD1. CDR3 size: 14 residues. V trimming: 8 bases; J trimming: 5 bases; junction bases outside the gene matches: 14. Germline V gene sequence: CDR1 GTSNPN, CDR2 SVGIG (reference sequence).

The rearrangement joins TRBV6-5 to TRBJ1-5; D not resolved. The CDR3 sequence is 13 residues long. Germline loops: CDR1 MNHEY, CDR2 SVGAGI. V was pared by 10 bases and J by 6 bases, with 16 bases between. In DNA form, the CDR3 reads TGTGCCACCGGCCCCGGTGGCGCTCAGCCCCAGCATTTT. It yields the protein CATGPGGAQPQHF.

This clone was observed once. V gene TRBV7-9 combines with J gene TRBJ2-7; D perhaps matches TRBD2 (7 bases). This CDR3 contains 15 residues. V lost 7 bases and J 2 bases, leaving 18 bases between the germline ends. The germline V gene encodes CDR1 SEHNR and CDR2 FQNEAQ (reference sequence). The CDR3 DNA follows: TGTGCCAGCACCCCGACCGCGGGGGCCACCTACGAGCAGTACTTC. Translation: CASTPTAGATYEQYF.

The chain joins TRBV5-1 to TRBJ1-1; D remains unclear. This CDR3 is built from 12 residues. Germline values: CDR1 SGHRS, CDR2 YFSETQ. V lost 5 bases to trimming and J lost 1 base, with 6 bases between them. The CDR3 nucleotides are TGCGCCAGCAGAGAGGGGAACACTGAAGCTTTCTTT. It codes for CASREGNTEAFF.

The rearrangement uses TRBV7-2 and TRBJ2-1; 9 nucleotides line up with TRBD2. The germline V gene encodes CDR1 SGHTA and CDR2 FQGNSA. V lost 6 bases to trimming and J lost 5 bases; unmatched junction nucleotides: 5. This CDR3 comprises 14 residues. In DNA, the CDR3 is TGTGCCAGCAGGAATAGCGGGGGTCACAATGAGCAGTTCTTC. Its protein is CASRNSGGHNEQFF. Together with reference TRBV7-2 and TRBJ2-1, the CDR3 gives the full variable domain: GAGVSQSPSNKVTEKGKDVELRCDPISGHTALYWYRQSLGQGLEFLIYFQGNSAPDKSGLPSDRFSAERTGGSVSTLTIQRTQQEDSAVYLCASRNSGGHNEQFFGPGTRLTVL.

The genes are TRBV11-2 and TRBJ2-7; no clear D. This CDR3 comprises 12 residues. V shed 2 bases and J shed 0 bases, with 2 bases lying between them. CDR1 is SGHAT and CDR2 is FQNNGV in the germline V gene. CDR3 nucleotide sequence: TGTGCCAGCAGCTTACTCTCCTACGAGCAGTACTTC. The encoded protein is CASSLLSYEQYF.

V gene TRBV27 combines with J gene TRBJ1-2; 10 bases line up with TRBD1. The CDR3 loop spans 14 amino acids. V gave up 5 bases and J gave up 4 bases; unmatched junction bases: 4. The germline CDR1 and CDR2 sequences are MNHEY and SMNVEV (reference sequence). CDR3 coding DNA: TGTGCCAGCAGTCTCGGACAGGGGGGCTATGGCTACACCTTC. Its protein product is CASSLGQGGYGYTF.

This clone was recorded only once. V and J are TRBV5-8 and TRBJ1-5, with 7 bases fitting TRBD1. Trimming removed 2 bases from V and 4 bases from J; junction bases left unmatched: 12. Germline assignment: CDR1 SGHTS and CDR2 YDEGEE. The CDR3 is 17 amino acids. The CDR3 DNA sequence: TGTGCCAGCAGCTTCCAATGGGGAACAGGGGATAATCAGCCCCAGCATTTT. This translates into CASSFQWGTGDNQPQHF.

CDR3 sequence reads: CASSRGTGGDTEAFF. In DNA form, the CDR3 reads TGCGCCAGCAGCCGGGGGACAGGGGGAGATACTGAAGCTTTCTTT. V usage is TRBV5-1 and J usage is TRBJ1-1; 11 bases are a match to TRBD1. Looked up from germline, CDR1 is SGHRS and CDR2 is YFSETQ. The CDR3 has 15 residues. The ends lost 4 bases at V and 5 bases at J; junction bases unmatched: 7.

The chain uses TRBV7-6 and TRBJ2-7, with D hard to call. The V gene lost 5 bases and the J gene lost 4 bases, with 12 bases spanning the gap. Germline values: CDR1 SGHVS, CDR2 FNYEAQ. This CDR3 comprises 13 residues. This chain's CDR3 is CASSQRGSYEQYF. The CDR3 DNA sequence: TGTGCCAGCAGCCAACGAGGTTCTTACGAGCAGTACTTC.

The V gene is TRBV1, the J gene TRBJ2-3; the table calls TRBD2, which could not be checked here. TRBV1 is designated a pseudogene. The length of the CDR3 is 17 residues. CDR3 nucleotide sequence: TGCACCAGCAGCCAAGACCCGGGACTGCGACATCGTAGGGCGCAGTATTTT. It translates to CTSSQDPGLRHRRAQYF.

The J gene is TRBJ1-6, the V gene TRBV2; the D gene is possibly TRBD1 (5 bases). Trimming shortened V by 1 base and J by 5 bases, and 6 bases separated the two germline ends. The CDR3 has 14 amino acids. Per the germline V gene, CDR1 is SNHLY and CDR2 is FYNNEI. CDR3 DNA: TGTGCCAGCAGTGAAGAGACAGATAATTCACCCCTCCACTTT. Its translation: CASSEETDNSPLHF.

This clone was recorded once. The chain has TRBV11-2 and TRBJ1-4; perhaps TRBD1 as D (5 bases). Trimming pared 3 bases from V and 6 bases from J, leaving 14 bases between. Germline values: CDR1 SGHAT, CDR2 FQNNGV. The CDR3 has 15 amino acids. CDR3 DNA sequence: TGTGCCAGCAGCTTGGGCAATCTAGGGGATGAAAAACTGTTTTTT. Protein product: CASSLGNLGDEKLFF.

V and J are TRBV10-3 and TRBJ2-7, with TRBD1 matching over 10 bases. Germline V gives CDR1 ENHRY, CDR2 SYGVKD. This CDR3 has 14 amino acids. V trimming: 6 bases; J trimming: 9 bases; junction bases outside the gene matches: 11. The CDR3 nucleotides read TGTGCCATCAGCTCTTCCCGGGACAGGGGCGGGCAGTACTTC. This encodes CAISSSRDRGGQYF.

Here the CDR3 DNA reads TGTGCCATCAGTGACCTCGCCTCGACTAGCGGGGGGGTTGCGCAGTACTTC. Its protein product is CAISDLASTSGGVAQYF. The chain carries TRBV10-3 and TRBJ2-7, with 14 bases matching TRBD2. The germline V gene has CDR1 ENHRY and CDR2 SYGVKD. The ends lost 3 bases at V and 9 bases at J; junction bases unmatched: 13. This CDR3 has 17 amino acids.

The rearrangement joins TRBV7-8 to TRBJ1-1; TRBD1 might be the D (6 bases). The CDR3 is made up of 12 amino acids. The V end lost 2 bases, the J end lost 7 bases, and 8 bases lay between the germline ends. Per germline, CDR1 SGHVS and CDR2 FQNEAQ. The DNA for the CDR3 is TGTGCCAGCAGCTTACAGGGGATTGAAGCTTTCTTT. It encodes CASSLQGIEAFF.